This T cell receptor (beta chain) was identified in a study of shared clonotypes between healthy human individuals. Findings and limits, study-wide: Between a few donors, naive CD4 clonotypes were shared at a level of approximately 5%.

This CDR3 is built from 12 residues. V lost 11 bases to trimming and J lost 0 bases, with 10 bases between them. CDR1 is MNHEY and CDR2 is SVGAGI in the germline V gene. TCRdb keeps only in-frame clones here, not all; method: immunoSEQ multiplex PCR. The data hold about 2.4 million clones, with approximately 90% observed a single time. With regard to this clone: Antigen: not known.

V usage is TRBV6-5 and J usage is TRBJ1-2; D gene unclear. The origin of this receptor is a man aged 18 to 29 in good health. The sequenced sample was naive CD4+ T cells sorted from blood. Subset meaning: CD45RA+ positively selected. The CDR3 loop reads CARIGANYGYTF. The DNA for the CDR3 is TGTGCCCGAATCGGAGCTAACTATGGCTACACCTTC.